The T cell receptor beta chain under discussion was sequenced for a study of blood T cell repertoires in COVID-19 (TCRdb year 2020). In the study overall: Samples from collaborators originated in the United States, Italy and Spain and spanned both the acute and convalescent phases of COVID-19. The prospective study material was composed of cDNA or gDNA derived from T cells, B-cell-depleted T cells, or PBMCs. Subjects who had been exposed to COVID-19, were actively infected with it, or had recovered from it provided the deeply sampled blood TCRbeta repertoires that made up the dataset. The repertoires were made available in a free public database intended to serve as a resource for research on the immune response to SARS-CoV-2. The samples were drawn from two sources: the first 160 participants of the ongoing ImmuneRACE study, and over 1,000 subjects contributed by 6 global collaborators. The sample metadata nearly always contained a de-identified subject ID, COVID-19 status, age in years and sex. Where available, HLA class I and class II types were obtained from metadata supplied by the sample provider rather than from assay-based typing.

V is cut back by 3 bases and J by 5 bases, with 6 bases in the junction unmatched. The CDR3 has 14 amino acids, counting the end cysteine and phenylalanine. Only the CDR3 portion is preserved as DNA: 42 bases, with reading frame beginning at the first base. The germline V gene yields SGHDT for CDR1 and YYEEEE for CDR2. The collaborating institutions used their own protocols to collect whole blood in K2EDTA tubes. For TCRbeta analysis, collaborator samples were shipped as frozen whole blood, as isolated PBMCs, or as DNA extracted from either sample type. TCRbeta CDR3 regions were amplified from genomic DNA using the immunoSEQ Assay, a bias-controlled multiplex PCR. On the authors' methods: The number of nucleated cells in each sample was estimated by amplification of reference gene primers within the assay. To quantify the absolute abundance of each unique TCRbeta CDR3 rearrangement, sequence reads were collapsed and filtered. For each sample, productive Simpson clonality was calculated by taking the square root of Simpson's diversity index across productive rearrangements. The source is immuneACCESS, and TCRdb retained only in-frame sequences with V and J called. Part of the clones is not carried over; for the studies checked, unresolved V genes explain less than half of this, and the remainder is unexplained. The V and J calls and clone size were taken over from that table, and D and trimming were inferred from the DNA. The sample table shows about 200,000 clones, and about 91% are seen once. Around 1.2% of the sample is held by the ten biggest clonotypes.

Points on this clone: Its specific antigen is unknown. The input lacks base qualities; no much larger clone sits a single base away.

What the study reported, not specific to this receptor: The quantity of clinical and demographic metadata differed by source and by participant and was supplied without curation.

This receptor was taken from a man aged 25 to 40 with acute or convalescent COVID-19. Recombination linked TRBV5-6 to TRBJ1-2, with 8 junctional bases fitting TRBD1. The sequencing sample was made of peripheral blood. The CDR3 loop reads CASSSRGLWYGYTF. The nucleotide sequence is TGTGCCAGCAGCTCCAGGGGGCTATGGTATGGCTACACCTTC.